This TCR beta chain derives from a study of shared clonotypes between healthy human individuals. Note on this clone: Its antigen is unknown.

TCRdb keeps only in-frame clones here, not all; method: immunoSEQ multiplex PCR. This sample has roughly 700,000 clones, with less than 85% found just once. General study points: Tissue TCR repertoires likely differ from these blood-only repertoires.

All donors were healthy HIV-negative adults lacking recent acute infections or vaccinations. The donors, all of them Caucasian adults, lived in Nashville, Tennessee. Sequenced: memory CD4+ T cells sorted from blood. Indicated subset: CD45RA-negative fraction. The receptor comes from a woman in her twenties or thirties in good health.

The CDR3 protein is CASTWSSANEQFF. CDR3 coding DNA: TGCGCCAGCACTTGGTCAAGCGCCAATGAGCAGTTCTTC. V gene TRBV5-1 combines with J gene TRBJ2-1; D is unclear. The CDR3 covers 13 residues. V was clipped by 6 bases and J by 6 bases, with 13 bases between them. Germline CDR1 SGHRS, CDR2 YFSETQ.